A selection of T cell receptor beta chains follows, all from one sample in a study of OX40 agonist ivuxolimab in advanced cancers. Data came from immunoSEQ multiplex PCR; TCRdb stores just in-frame clones and leaves some out. The sample carries some 14,000 clones, about 83% recorded once. The material was CD4+ or CD8+ T cells sorted from blood, obtained in a trial of the OX40 agonist ivuxolimab. The receptors come from an adult with an advanced solid tumor such as melanoma, head and neck, liver or kidney cancer. Each CDR3 is given with its conserved first and last residue. Fields, in order: V gene, J gene, D gene, clone size, CDR3 protein, CDR3 DNA. A D gene is named only where the DNA matches it firmly. A row's size may be missing; if present it is once, few, many or a size class.

V: TRBV7-2; J: TRBJ1-4; D: TRBD1; size: once; CDR3: CASSPQGGFEKLFF; DNA: TGTGCCAGCAGCCCCCAGGGGGGGTTCGAAAAACTGTTTTTT
V: TRBV4-1; J: TRBJ2-7; D: -; size: few; CDR3: CASSYNPTGSYEQYF; DNA: TGCGCCAGCAGCTATAACCCTACAGGCTCCTACGAGCAGTACTTC
V: TRBV25-1; J: TRBJ2-2; D: -; size: few; CDR3: CASTGPGTNTGELFF; DNA: TGTGCCAGCACCGGGCCGGGGACAAACACCGGGGAGCTGTTTTTT
V: TRBV2; J: TRBJ2-5; D: TRBD2; size: -; CDR3: CASSEGLAAGEETQYF; DNA: TGTGCCAGCAGTGAGGGGCTAGCGGCGGGAGAAGAGACCCAGTACTTC
V: TRBV21-1; J: TRBJ1-1; D: -; size: -; CDR3: CASRNPRGGNPGTRPMNTEAFF; DNA: TGTGCCAGCAGGAACCCTCGGGGGGGGAACCCGGGGACTCGTCCGATGAACACTGAAGCTTTCTTT
V: TRBV6-6; J: TRBJ1-5; D: -; size: -; CDR3: CASRLGTFSNQPQHF; DNA: TGTGCCAGCCGCCTCGGGACATTTAGCAATCAGCCCCAGCATTTT
V: TRBV10-3; J: TRBJ2-3; D: TRBD1; size: -; CDR3: CATTGGLSTDTQYF; DNA: TGTGCCACCACAGGGGGGCTAAGCACAGATACGCAGTATTTT
V: TRBV5-1; J: TRBJ2-3; D: -; size: -; CDR3: CASSYPEDTQYF; DNA: TGCGCCAGCAGTTATCCCGAAGATACGCAGTATTTT
V: TRBV19; J: TRBJ1-1; D: TRBD1; size: -; CDR3: CASCAGGTNTEAFF; DNA: TGTGCCAGCTGTGCAGGGGGGACGAACACTGAAGCTTTCTTT
V: TRBV7-9; J: TRBJ2-5; D: -; size: -; CDR3: CASTPRTSQETQYF; DNA: TGTGCCAGCACCCCTAGGACAAGCCAAGAGACCCAGTACTTC
V: TRBV5-5; J: TRBJ2-3; D: TRBD2; size: once; CDR3: CASSLWGRGTNTDTQYF; DNA: TGTGCCAGCAGCTTGTGGGGCCGCGGGACTAACACAGATACGCAGTATTTT
V: TRBV9; J: TRBJ2-5; D: TRBD2; size: -; CDR3: CASSVGGTSRQETQYF; DNA: TGTGCCAGCAGCGTAGGCGGGACTAGTCGACAAGAGACCCAGTACTTC
V: TRBV7-9; J: TRBJ1-5; D: -; size: few; CDR3: CASSLGQWGQPQHF; DNA: TGTGCCAGCAGCTTAGGACAGTGGGGTCAGCCCCAGCATTTT
V: TRBV11-2; J: TRBJ1-4; D: -; size: -; CDR3: CASSSRRLGLTEKLFF; DNA: TGTGCCAGCAGCTCTAGAAGGCTGGGGCTTACTGAAAAACTGTTTTTT
V: TRBV27; J: TRBJ1-1; D: -; size: -; CDR3: CASSPTGMNTEAFF; DNA: TGTGCCAGCAGTCCGACAGGCATGAACACTGAAGCTTTCTTT
V: TRBV7-9; J: TRBJ2-4; D: -; size: -; CDR3: CASRQTGTGAKNIQYF; DNA: TGTGCCAGCAGGCAAACAGGGACGGGGGCCAAAAACATTCAGTACTTC